This T cell receptor (beta chain) was sequenced in a study of shared clonotypes between healthy human individuals. About the study: The donors, a couple of women and a few men, were aged 18 to 49. Findings and limits, study-wide: Non-shared clonotypes were found to have lower generation probabilities than the clonotypes that were shared by all four of the sorted-subset donors. Donor scarcity curtailed the genetic and exposure-history diversity represented herein.

Sequenced by immunoSEQ multiplex PCR; TCRdb stores in-frame clones only, minus some. The table lists 2 million to 2.5 million clones, approximately 94% of them singletons. Cells designated naive CD8 were CD45RO-negative and were positively selected for CCR7, with terminally differentiated effector memory CD45RA+ cells excluded. Germline assignment: CDR1 LNHNV and CDR2 YYDKDF (reference sequence). The CDR3 is 13 residues long. The V and J ends lost 7 bases and 5 bases respectively, with 12 bases between them. As regards this clone: The target antigen is unknown.

The TCR comes from a man in his late teens or twenties in good health. The sample consisted of naive CD8+ T cells sorted from blood. V usage is TRBV15 and J usage is TRBJ2-1, with D possibly TRBD2 on 6 matching bases. CDR3 nucleotides: TGTGCCACCACATCAGGCGGGGACAATGAGCAGTTCTTC. Residues: CATTSGGDNEQFF.